This T cell receptor (beta chain) is drawn from a study of blood T cells in healthy people across ages. Turning to the study itself: Through template switching, about one barcoded beta molecule was captured per two T cells, as measured in model experiments. Study-level results: Naive T cell percentage and TCR beta diversity correlated strongly. For the donors, CMV status was unknown and possibly confounded expanded clonotype changes. Underestimates were what the diversity estimates from one million T cells were considered to be.

The V and J ends lost 6 bases and 12 bases respectively, with 23 bases between them. Germline V gives CDR1 SQVTM, CDR2 ANQGSEA. The CDR3 loop spans 13 amino acids. Worth noting for this clonotype: Its specificity is unknown.

A second roughly 6 to 11 cycle PCR used barcoded and J-beta primers. A single record per CDR3 protein comes from TCRdb applying MiXCR to the 5' RACE reads. The data hold around 1,600,000 distinct CDR3 sequences, with approximately 43% observed a single time. Sequenced input: blood. The sequence derives from a young woman in good health. This sequence joins TRBV29-1 and TRBJ1-2; D might be TRBD1 (5 bases). CDR3 sequence: CSVGQTVGLGHTF. The CDR3 DNA follows: TGCAGCGTGGGGCAGACCGTTGGCTTGGGCCACACCTTC.